Presented here are 5 T cell receptor beta chains from one specimen sequenced in a study of T-cell reconstitution after alpha-beta-depleted transplantation in children. Construction of the TCRbeta library involved unique molecular identifiers. Each CDR3 protein is one row after TCRdb ran MiXCR on the PCR reads. The data contain 250,000 to 300,000 distinct CDR3 sequences, under 14% of them singletons. The specimen was peripheral blood, collected 180 days after TCRalphabeta/CD19-depleted stem cell transplant. All receptors come from a male patient aged 2-15 years who had a stem cell transplant for chronic granulomatous disease, so the T cells may come from the graft donor.

This clonotype was detected many times. V gene TRBV29-1 combines with J gene TRBJ2-1; 7 bases are shared with TRBD2. The germline CDR1 and CDR2 sequences are SQVTM and ANQGSEA. The CDR3 contains 16 residues. V dropped 3 bases and J dropped 1; count of bases not matched to a gene: 9. CDR3 sequence (DNA): TGCAGCGTTGATGGGGAGATTAGCGGGTCCTACAATGAGCAGTTCTTC. It yields the protein CSVDGEISGSYNEQFF.

This clonotype was counted a few times. The chain combines TRBV20-1 with TRBJ2-7; 7 bases fit TRBD1. This CDR3 contains 15 residues. Per the germline V gene, CDR1 is DFQATT and CDR2 is SNEGSKA (reference sequence). After removal of 1 base from V and 6 bases from J, the junction contained 12 bases not matched to a gene. The chain's CDR3 is CSARVPGQSWVEQYF. The CDR3 DNA reads TGCAGTGCTAGAGTTCCGGGACAGTCTTGGGTCGAGCAGTACTTC.

This clonotype was counted many times. CDR3: CSVLGGRTGELFF. The CDR3 nucleotides read TGCAGCGTCTTGGGGGGGAGGACCGGGGAGCTGTTTTTT. The J gene is TRBJ2-2, the V gene TRBV29-1; 7 bases line up with TRBD2. V lost 6 bases to trimming and J lost 5 bases; unmatched junction nucleotides: 6. CDR1 and CDR2 (germline): SQVTM, ANQGSEA. The CDR3 covers 13 residues.

The J gene is TRBJ2-1, the V gene TRBV11-1; D tentatively reads TRBD1 or TRBD2 (5 bases each). V was shortened by 3 bases and J by 9 bases, with 18 bases between the two germline ends. Germline V gene data show CDR1 as SGHAT and CDR2 as FQDESV (reference sequence). The CDR3 is 15 amino acids. The CDR3 bases are TGTGCCAGCAGCTTGAATAGAGGGACCCACGGTGAGCAGTTCTTC. Protein product: CASSLNRGTHGEQFF.

This clonotype was picked up many times. This chain joins TRBV20-1 and TRBJ2-1; TRBD2 matches 9 bases. Germline CDR1 and CDR2: DFQATT and SNEGSKA (reference sequence). The CDR3 contains 15 residues. The V segment lost 6 bases and the J segment 1 base; nucleotides outside the gene matches: 7. The CDR3 loop reads CSANTRGGSYNEQFF. The CDR3 DNA reads TGCAGTGCGAACACGCGGGGGGGATCCTACAATGAGCAGTTCTTC.